Described below is a single TCR beta chain sequence and its context. The antigen is undetermined. This sample stems from a study of T cell repertoires in cytomegalovirus infection. At the level of the study: Carrying CMV and the relevant HLA type showed in public TCR beta signatures. Study results and limitations: Cumulative frequency of public TCR beta families picked out carriers of CMV plus the relevant HLA. Within the response measured ex vivo, HLA-C-restricted CMV-specific TCR beta clonotypes were dominant.

Between the trimmed V and J ends, which lost 4 bases and 6 bases, there was a span of 15 bases. The CDR3 has 14 residues. Germline V lookup: CDR1 SGHDN, CDR2 FVKESK. Using its own MiXCR run on the reads, TCRdb lists one record per CDR3 protein. The sample contains approximately 190,000 distinct CDR3 sequences, under 30% of which appear only once. J is TRBJ1-1 and V is TRBV14; D is unclear. This TCR derives from a human donor in good health (CMV status not recorded). Some clones in this sample may be carry-over from other donors' samples. Sequenced: PBMCs. CDR3 coding DNA: TGTGCCAGCAGCCGCGAACGGGCCGTGGCTGAAGCTTTCTTT. It specifies CASSRERAVAEAFF.